Listed below are T cell receptor beta chains from one sample, sequenced in a study of shared clonotypes between healthy human individuals. Assay used: immunoSEQ multiplex PCR; TCRdb lists only in-frame clones, some missing. The sample contains about 2,100,000 clones, under 95% of which appear only once. The sample comprised naive CD8+ T cells from PBMCs. The receptors here all came from a man between 18 and 29 years old in good health. Some clones in this sample may be carry-over from other donors' samples. Each CDR3 is given with its conserved first and last residue. D genes are given only for firm matches. The size entry is marked missing in some rows and otherwise reads once, few, many or a size class.

>.|TRBJ2-7|15|once|TRBV11-2
TGTGCCAGCAGTTTCGCCGCTGACCGAACCTACGAGCAGTACTTC
CASSFAADRTYEQYF
>.|TRBJ2-5|13|.|TRBV13
TGTGCCAGCAGCACCGGACAGCCAGAGACCCAGTACTTC
CASSTGQPETQYF
>TRBD1|TRBJ2-1|16|once|TRBV9
TGTGCCAGCAGCGTAGGGGGACAGGGGGCTGTGAATGAGCAGTTCTTC
CASSVGGQGAVNEQFF
>.|TRBJ1-4|14|.|TRBV6-1
TGTGCCAGCAGTGAATGGGGGAGCAATGAAAAACTGTTTTTT
CASSEWGSNEKLFF
>TRBD2|TRBJ2-1|16|.|TRBV7-9
TGTGCCAGCAGCTTAATAGGTCTAGCGGGAAGGGTTGAGCAGTTCTTC
CASSLIGLAGRVEQFF
>.|TRBJ1-5|13|.|TRBV2
TGTGCCAGCAGCTGGGCCCCAAATCAGCCCCAGCATTTT
CASSWAPNQPQHF
>.|TRBJ1-1|13|.|TRBV7-9
TGTGCCAGCAGCTTAGCGCCAAACACTGAAGCTTTCTTT
CASSLAPNTEAFF
>TRBD1|TRBJ1-2|16|once|TRBV27
TGTGCCAGCAGTGCCATCGGGACAGGGATCAACTATGGCTACACCTTC
CASSAIGTGINYGYTF
>.|TRBJ2-7|13|.|TRBV4-1
TGCGCCAGCAGCCAAGATGTCAGATACGAGCAGTACTTC
CASSQDVRYEQYF
>.|TRBJ2-1|11|.|TRBV29-1
TGCAGCCTTGGGGATGGTGGAGAGCAGTTCTTC
CSLGDGGEQFF
>.|TRBJ2-7|14|once|TRBV5-6
TGTGCCAGCAGCTTGGCCTCGGGCTCCTACGAGCAGTACTTC
CASSLASGSYEQYF
>TRBD1|TRBJ2-1|16|.|TRBV28
TGTGCCAGCAGTTTATGGGGACAGGGTTTATCTAATGAGCAGTTCTTC
CASSLWGQGLSNEQFF
>.|TRBJ2-5|12|.|TRBV7-8
TGTGCCAGCAGCCCCAGGGAAGAGACCCAGTACTTC
CASSPREETQYF
>.|TRBJ1-2|13|.|TRBV5-4
TGTGCCAGCAGCTTGGGACAGTCGGCTGGCTACACCTTC
CASSLGQSAGYTF
>TRBD2|TRBJ2-2|17|.|TRBV19
TGTGCCAGTAGCCGAGGGACTAGCGGGCTAGGGACCGGGGAGCTGTTTTTT
CASSRGTSGLGTGELFF
>.|TRBJ1-5|15|.|TRBV19
TGTGCCACGACGCCAGGGGCTTATAGCAATCAGCCCCAGCATTTT
CATTPGAYSNQPQHF
>.|TRBJ1-2|13|.|TRBV5-4
TGTGCCAGCAGCTTCGGACCGATAGATGGCTACACCTTC
CASSFGPIDGYTF
>.|TRBJ1-5|13|.|TRBV28
TGTGCCAGTAGCCCAGGGCGGACTCAGCCCCAGCATTTT
CASSPGRTQPQHF
>.|TRBJ1-2|16|.|TRBV10-3
TGTGCCATCCCGGCGGAGCACGGGGATCCGGGCTATGGCTACACCTTC
CAIPAEHGDPGYGYTF
>.|TRBJ2-1|16|.|TRBV4-3
TGCGCCAGCAGCCAAGATCTCGGGGGAGTGGGGGATGAGCAGTTCTTC
CASSQDLGGVGDEQFF
>TRBD2|TRBJ2-7|15|.|TRBV4-2
TGTGCCAGCAGCCAGAGAGGCGGGAGCTCCTACGAGCAGTACTTC
CASSQRGGSSYEQYF
>.|TRBJ2-1|16|.|TRBV28
TGTGCCAGCAGAGGTTACAGGGAAGGCTCCTACAATGAGCAGTTCTTC
CASRGYREGSYNEQFF